The subject of this entry is one TCR beta chain. The data derive from a study of cytomegalovirus exposure and HLA in healthy donors. Trimming shortened V by 0 bases and J by 0 bases, and 15 bases separated the two germline ends. The CDR3 contains 18 residues. Germline assignment: CDR1 MGHRA and CDR2 YSYEKL. TCRdb keeps only in-frame clones here, not all; method: immunoSEQ multiplex PCR. Of approximately 220,000 clones in the sample, approximately 87% were seen once. The chain employs TRBV4-1 and TRBJ1-5; D not resolved. Sequenced: PBMCs. This TCR was recovered from a man younger than 35 in good health and CMV-seronegative. In DNA form, the CDR3 reads TGCGCCAGCAGCCAAGAGGCCCATGGACTGAATAGCAATCAGCCCCAGCATTTT. Translating it yields CASSQEAHGLNSNQPQHF.